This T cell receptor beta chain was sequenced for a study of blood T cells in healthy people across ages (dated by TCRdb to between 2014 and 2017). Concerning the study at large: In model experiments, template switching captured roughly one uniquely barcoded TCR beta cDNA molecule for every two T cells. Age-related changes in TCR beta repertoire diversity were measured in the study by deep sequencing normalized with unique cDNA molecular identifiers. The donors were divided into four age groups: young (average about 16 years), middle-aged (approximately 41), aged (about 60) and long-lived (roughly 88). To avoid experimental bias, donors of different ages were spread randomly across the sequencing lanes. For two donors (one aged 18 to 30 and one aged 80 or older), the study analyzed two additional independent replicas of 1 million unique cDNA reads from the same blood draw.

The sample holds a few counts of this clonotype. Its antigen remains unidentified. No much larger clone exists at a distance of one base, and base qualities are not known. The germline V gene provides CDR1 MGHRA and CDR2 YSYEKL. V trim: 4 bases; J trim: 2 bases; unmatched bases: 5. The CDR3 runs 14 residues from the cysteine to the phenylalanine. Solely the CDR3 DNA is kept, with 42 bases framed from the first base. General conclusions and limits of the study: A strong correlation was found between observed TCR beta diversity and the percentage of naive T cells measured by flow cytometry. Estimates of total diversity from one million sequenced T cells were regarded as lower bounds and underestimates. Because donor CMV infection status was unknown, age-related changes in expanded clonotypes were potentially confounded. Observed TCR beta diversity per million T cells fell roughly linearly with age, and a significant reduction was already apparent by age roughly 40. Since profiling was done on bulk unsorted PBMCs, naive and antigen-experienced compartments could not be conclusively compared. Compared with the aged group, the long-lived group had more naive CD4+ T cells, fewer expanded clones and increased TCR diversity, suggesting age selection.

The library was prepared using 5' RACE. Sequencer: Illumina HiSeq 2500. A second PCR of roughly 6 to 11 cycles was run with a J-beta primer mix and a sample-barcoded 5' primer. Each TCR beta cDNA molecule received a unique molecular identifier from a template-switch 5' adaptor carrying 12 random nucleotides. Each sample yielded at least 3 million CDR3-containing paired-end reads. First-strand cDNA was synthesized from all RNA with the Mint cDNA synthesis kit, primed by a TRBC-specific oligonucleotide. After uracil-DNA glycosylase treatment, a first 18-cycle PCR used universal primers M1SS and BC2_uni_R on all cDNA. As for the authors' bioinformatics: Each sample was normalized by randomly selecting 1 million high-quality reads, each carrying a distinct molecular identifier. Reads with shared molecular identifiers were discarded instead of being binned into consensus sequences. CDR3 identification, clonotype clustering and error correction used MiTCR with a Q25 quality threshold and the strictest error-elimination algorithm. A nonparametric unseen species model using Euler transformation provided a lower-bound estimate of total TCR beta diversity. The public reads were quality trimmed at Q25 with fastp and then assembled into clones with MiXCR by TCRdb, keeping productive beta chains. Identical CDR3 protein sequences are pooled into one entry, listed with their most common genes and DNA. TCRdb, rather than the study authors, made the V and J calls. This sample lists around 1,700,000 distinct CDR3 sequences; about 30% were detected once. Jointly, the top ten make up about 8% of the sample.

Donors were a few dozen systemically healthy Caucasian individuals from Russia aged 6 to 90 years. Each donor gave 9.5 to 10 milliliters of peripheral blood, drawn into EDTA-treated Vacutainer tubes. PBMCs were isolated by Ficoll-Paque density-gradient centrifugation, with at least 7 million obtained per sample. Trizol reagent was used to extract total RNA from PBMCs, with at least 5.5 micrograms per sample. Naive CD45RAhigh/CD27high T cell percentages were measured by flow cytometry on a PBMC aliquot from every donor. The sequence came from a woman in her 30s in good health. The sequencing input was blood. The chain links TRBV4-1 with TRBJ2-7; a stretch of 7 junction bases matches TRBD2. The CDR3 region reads CASSPTSSTYEQYF. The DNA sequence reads TGCGCCAGCAGCCCGACTAGCTCTACCTACGAGCAGTACTTC.